A single sample gave rise to the 11 T cell receptor beta chains below, sequenced in a study of T-cell reconstitution after alpha-beta-depleted transplantation in children. Preparation of the TCRbeta library was carried out with unique molecular identifiers. TCRdb called the PCR reads again in MiXCR, with one record for every CDR3 protein. The table has about 260,000 distinct CDR3 sequences, about 9.9% seen once; the top ten hold around 24%. Sequencing used peripheral blood, obtained 180 days after TCRalphabeta/CD19-depleted stem cell transplant. The receptors come from a male patient aged 2-9 years who had a stem cell transplant for chronic granulomatous disease, so the T cells may come from the graft donor.

This clonotype was seen many times. The chain is built from TRBV28 and TRBJ2-1, with D unclear. Per the germline V gene, CDR1 is MDHEN and CDR2 is SYDVKM. V was cut by 7 bases and J by 4 bases, with 14 bases left in between. There are 14 residues in the CDR3. CDR3 sequence reads: CASTQEQAYNEQFF. The CDR3, as DNA: TGTGCCAGCACTCAAGAGCAGGCGTACAATGAGCAGTTCTTC.

This clonotype was counted ten times or more. The CDR3 protein is CASRRQEIEAFF. CDR3 nucleotides: TGTGCCAGCAGACGACAGGAGATTGAAGCTTTCTTT. The gene calls are TRBV12-3 or TRBV12-4 and TRBJ1-1, with a possible D match to TRBD1 (6 bases). This CDR3 has 12 residues. The V and J ends lost 6 bases and 7 bases respectively, with 12 bases between them.

This clonotype appeared many times. The gene calls are TRBV7-9 and TRBJ2-3; D might be TRBD1 (7 bases). The CDR3 sequence is 15 residues long. The V end lost 7 bases, the J end lost 0 bases, and 14 bases lay between the germline ends. The germline V gene has CDR1 SEHNR and CDR2 FQNEAQ (reference sequence). In DNA, the CDR3 is TGTGCCAGCACGCGCAGGGGGGATAGCACAGATACGCAGTATTTT. Translated, it gives CASTRRGDSTDTQYF.

The V and J genes are TRBV7-6 and TRBJ2-7, with D possibly being TRBD1 (5 bases). The germline V gene has CDR1 SGHVS and CDR2 FNYEAQ. CDR3 length equals 14 residues. The germline V and J ends were trimmed by 2 bases and 3 bases, with 11 bases remaining between them. CDR3 DNA sequence: TGTGCCAGCAGCTTACAGGGAAATGGCTACGAGCAGTACTTC. It codes for CASSLQGNGYEQYF.

In this sample, this clonotype turned up many times. This rearrangement joins TRBV7-8 to TRBJ2-7, with D perhaps TRBD1 (5 bases). The CDR3 loop spans 14 amino acids. CDR1 and CDR2 from the germline V gene are SGHVS and FQNEAQ. Trimming pared 5 bases from V and 2 bases from J, leaving 13 bases between. The CDR3 loop reads CASSPRTNPYEQYF. The CDR3 region has the DNA TGTGCCAGCAGCCCCCGGACAAACCCCTACGAGCAGTACTTC.

This clonotype was counted at least ten times. The V gene is TRBV28, the J gene TRBJ2-1; 11 bases agree with TRBD1. This CDR3 spans 13 amino acids. CDR1 is MDHEN, CDR2 SYDVKM, per germline. Trimming removed 2 bases from V and 15 bases from J; junction bases left unmatched: 6. CDR3 protein: CASSLTDRGPPFF. Written as DNA, the CDR3 is TGTGCCAGCAGTTTAACGGACAGGGGGCCGCCGTTCTTC. The full variable domain, completed using reference TRBV28 and TRBJ2-1, is DVKVTQSSRYLVKRTGEKVFLECVQDMDHENMFWYRQDPGLGLRLIYFSYDVKMKEKGDIPEGYSVSREKKERFSLILESASTNQTSMYLCASSLTDRGPPFFGPGTRLTVL.

This clonotype showed up many times. The V call is TRBV7-9, the J call TRBJ2-6; D is perhaps TRBD2 (5 bases). V was pared by 1 base and J by 0 bases, with 7 bases between. The CDR3 totals 16 residues. CDR1 and CDR2 from the germline V gene are SEHNR and FQNEAQ (reference sequence). The CDR3 protein is CASSLDRDSGANVLTF. The CDR3 region has the DNA TGTGCCAGCAGCTTAGATCGGGACTCTGGGGCCAACGTCCTGACTTTC.

This clonotype has at least ten counts. This chain links TRBV5-1 with TRBJ2-1; the match to TRBD2 covers 8 bases. Germline V CDR1 and CDR2: SGHRS, YFSETQ. V shed 4 bases, J shed 0 bases, and the junction held 18 bases outside the gene matches. This CDR3 comprises 20 residues. The CDR3 reads CASSGLGLAGRMSSYNEQFF. CDR3 DNA: TGCGCCAGCAGCGGCCTTGGTTTAGCGGGACGTATGAGCTCCTACAATGAGCAGTTCTTC.

The chain carries TRBV20-1 and TRBJ2-3, with 11 bases matching TRBD2. The CDR3 is made up of 15 amino acids. CDR1 DFQATT and CDR2 SNEGSKA come from the germline V gene (reference sequence). CDR3 amino acids: CTDVTSGGTPDTQYF. The DNA of the CDR3 is TGCACTGATGTAACTAGCGGGGGCACACCAGATACGCAGTATTTT.

Many counts were recorded for this clonotype. The rearrangement joins TRBV11-2 to TRBJ2-7; the D is unclear. There are 14 residues in the CDR3. V was clipped by 4 bases and J by 1 base, with 11 bases between them. Germline values: CDR1 SGHAT, CDR2 FQNNGV. The CDR3: CASSSDGWSYEQYF. The CDR3 nucleotides read TGTGCCAGCAGCTCGGACGGTTGGTCCTACGAGCAGTACTTC.

At least ten counts were recorded for this clonotype. The junction departs from germline at one end; a sequencing error may be responsible. This chain connects TRBV7-2 to TRBJ1-2; TRBD1 aligns across 9 bases. Germline V gene sequence: CDR1 SGHTA, CDR2 FQGNSA. The CDR3 is 14 residues long. CDR3 sequence (DNA): TGCGCCAGCAGCTTGGGACAGGGAGGTTATGGCTACACCTTC. Translated, it gives CASSLGQGGYGYTF. Supplemented by reference TRBV7-2 and TRBJ1-2, the full variable domain reads GAGVSQSPSNKVTEKGKDVELRCDPISGHTALYWYRQSLGQGLEFLIYFQGNSAPDKSGLPSDRFSAERTGGSVSTLTIQRTQQEDSAVYLCASSLGQGGYGYTFGSGTRLTVV.